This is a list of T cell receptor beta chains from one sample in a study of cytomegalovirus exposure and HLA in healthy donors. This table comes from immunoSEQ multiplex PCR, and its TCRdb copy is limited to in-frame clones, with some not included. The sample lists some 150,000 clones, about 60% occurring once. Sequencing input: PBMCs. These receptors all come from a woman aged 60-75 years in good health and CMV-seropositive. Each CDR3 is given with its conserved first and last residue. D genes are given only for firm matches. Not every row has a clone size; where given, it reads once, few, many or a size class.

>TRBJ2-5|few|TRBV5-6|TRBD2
TGTGCCAGCAGCCTCTACGGACTAGCGGGAGGGGGAGAGACCCAGTACTTC
CASSLYGLAGGGETQYF
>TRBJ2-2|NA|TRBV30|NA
TGTGCCTGGACCCCCATTGGGGGCGCCGGGGAGCTGTTTTTT
CAWTPIGGAGELFF
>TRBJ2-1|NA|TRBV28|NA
TGTGCCAGCAGTTCTCTTAATCCCGGGAACTACAATGAGCAGTTCTTC
CASSSLNPGNYNEQFF
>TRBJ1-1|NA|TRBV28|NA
TGTGCCAGCAGAGGGGGACCTGGGACGAGTAGGAACACTGAAGCTTTCTTT
CASRGGPGTSRNTEAFF
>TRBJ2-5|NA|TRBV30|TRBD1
TGTGCCTGGAGTCCTGGGGGACAGGGACAGACCCAGTACTTC
CAWSPGGQGQTQYF
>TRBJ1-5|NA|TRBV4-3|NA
TGCGCCAGCAGCCAACAGGGGTTCGCAAATCAGCCCCAGCATTTT
CASSQQGFANQPQHF
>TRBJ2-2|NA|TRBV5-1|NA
TGCGCCAGCGCCTCGATTGGGCCAATGAACACCGGGGAGCTGTTTTTT
CASASIGPMNTGELFF
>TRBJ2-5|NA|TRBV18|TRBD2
TGTGCCAGCTCACACCGGACTAGCGGGGAGACCCAGTACTTC
CASSHRTSGETQYF
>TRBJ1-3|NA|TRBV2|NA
TGTGCCAGCAGTCTAAGATCTTTCATACTCAGGGGCTCTGGAAACACCATATATTTT
CASSLRSFILRGSGNTIYF
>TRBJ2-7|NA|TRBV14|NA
TGTGCCAGCAGCCATATTGCGTACGCCTACGAGCAGTACTTC
CASSHIAYAYEQYF
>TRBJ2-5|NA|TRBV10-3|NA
TGTGCCATCAGTGCGTCCACCGGGTCCGCTGCCGGGACCCAGTACTTC
CAISASTGSAAGTQYF
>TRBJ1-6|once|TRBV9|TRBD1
TGTGCCAGCAGCTCCGGGACAGGGAGAAATTCACCCCTCCACTTT
CASSSGTGRNSPLHF
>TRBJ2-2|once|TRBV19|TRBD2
TGTGCCAGTAGTACTAGCGGAGTTGTCACCGGGGAGCTGTTTTTT
CASSTSGVVTGELFF
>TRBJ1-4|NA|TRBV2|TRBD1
TGTGCCAGCAGCCAGACAGGGAGGCGCGGAAAACTGTTTTTT
CASSQTGRRGKLFF
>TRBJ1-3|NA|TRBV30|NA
TGTGCCTGGAGTGTACCAGGGACAGGAAACACCATATATTTT
CAWSVPGTGNTIYF
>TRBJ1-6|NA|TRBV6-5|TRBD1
TGTGCCAGCAGTTACAGGCAGGGGGCAAATTCACCCCTCCACTTT
CASSYRQGANSPLHF
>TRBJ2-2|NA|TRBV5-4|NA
TGTGCCAGCAGCGCCTCCGGGACACATAACACCGGGGAGCTGTTTTTT
CASSASGTHNTGELFF
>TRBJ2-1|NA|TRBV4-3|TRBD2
TGCGCCAGCAGCCAGGAAGCGGGAGGAGCCTACAATGAGCAGTTCTTC
CASSQEAGGAYNEQFF
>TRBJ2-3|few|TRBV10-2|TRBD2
TGCGCCAGCAGGAAAACTAGCGGCAGCACAGATACGCAGTATTTT
CASRKTSGSTDTQYF
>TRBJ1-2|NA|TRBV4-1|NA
TGCGCCAGCAGCCAAGAAGGGACTAATTACTATGGCTACACCTTC
CASSQEGTNYYGYTF
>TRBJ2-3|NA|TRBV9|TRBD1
TGTGCCAGCAGCCTCCGACAGGGGCGCACAGATACGCAGTATTTT
CASSLRQGRTDTQYF
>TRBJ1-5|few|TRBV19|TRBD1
TGTGCCAGTAGTATACCCCGGACAGGGGGCAGGGGCAATCAGCCCCAGCATTTT
CASSIPRTGGRGNQPQHF
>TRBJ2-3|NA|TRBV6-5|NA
TGTGCCAGCAGTCAGTGGTCCGCTGGCACAGATACGCAGTATTTT
CASSQWSAGTDTQYF
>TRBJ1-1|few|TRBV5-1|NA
TGCGCCAGCAGCTTGGGACAGCAGAACACTGAAGCTTTCTTT
CASSLGQQNTEAFF
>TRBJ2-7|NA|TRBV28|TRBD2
TGTGCCAGCAGCTCGCCCGGGACTAGCTACGAGCAGTACTTC
CASSSPGTSYEQYF
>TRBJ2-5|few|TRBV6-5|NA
TGTGCCAGCAGTTACTCGGAGGGGGCGCGAGAGCAGTACTTC
CASSYSEGAREQYF
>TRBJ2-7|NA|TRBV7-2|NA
TGTGCCAGCAGCTATTCGGGATACGAGCAGTACTTC
CASSYSGYEQYF
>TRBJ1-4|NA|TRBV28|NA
TGTGCCAGCAGTTTTACCAGGGGTGGAAAACTGTTTTTT
CASSFTRGGKLFF
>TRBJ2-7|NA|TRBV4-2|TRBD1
TGTGCCAGCAGCCAAGAGTTTTGGACAGGGAGACACGAGCAGTACTTC
CASSQEFWTGRHEQYF
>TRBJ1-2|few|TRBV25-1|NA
TGTGCCAGCAGCCAGTTACAGAGTCCCTATGGCTACACCTTC
CASSQLQSPYGYTF
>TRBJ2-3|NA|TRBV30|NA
TGTGCCGGTTCAGGGTGGGGCACAGATACGCAGTATTTT
CAGSGWGTDTQYF
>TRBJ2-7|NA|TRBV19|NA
TGTGCCAGTAGTGATGGACACCCCTACGAGCAGTACTTC
CASSDGHPYEQYF
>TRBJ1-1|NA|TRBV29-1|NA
TGCAGCGTTGAAGTGGACTCGAACACTGAAGCTTTCTTT
CSVEVDSNTEAFF
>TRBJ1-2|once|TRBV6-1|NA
TGTGCCAGCAGTGAAGTACCAGGGGAAGTAGGCTACACCTTC
CASSEVPGEVGYTF
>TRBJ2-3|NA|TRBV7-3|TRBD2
TGTGCCAGCAGCTTAGGGACTAGCGTCGATACGCAGTATTTT
CASSLGTSVDTQYF